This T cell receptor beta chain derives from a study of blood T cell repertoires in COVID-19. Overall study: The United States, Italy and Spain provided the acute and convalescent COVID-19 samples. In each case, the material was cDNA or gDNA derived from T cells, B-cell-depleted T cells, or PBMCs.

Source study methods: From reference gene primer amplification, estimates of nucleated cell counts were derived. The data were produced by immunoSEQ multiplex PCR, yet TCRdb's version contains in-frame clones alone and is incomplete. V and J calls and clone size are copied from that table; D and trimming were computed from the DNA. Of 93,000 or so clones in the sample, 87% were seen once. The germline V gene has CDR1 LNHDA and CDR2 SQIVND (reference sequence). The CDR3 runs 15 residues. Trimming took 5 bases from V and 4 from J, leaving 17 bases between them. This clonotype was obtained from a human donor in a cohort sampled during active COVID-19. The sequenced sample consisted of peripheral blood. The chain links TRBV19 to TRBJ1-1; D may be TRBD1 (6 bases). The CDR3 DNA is TGTGCCAGTAGTGTGTACAGGGTAAAGGGCACTGAAGCTTTCTTT. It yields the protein CASSVYRVKGTEAFF.